This T cell receptor (beta chain) originates from a study of post-analysis software for immune sequencing data. There are 15 residues in the CDR3. CDR1 is SGHAT and CDR2 is FQNNGV in the germline V gene. The V segment lost 5 bases and the J segment 3 bases; nucleotides outside the gene matches: 6. Prepared libraries of TCR beta cDNA carried unique molecular identifiers. TCRdb itself ran the PCR reads through MiXCR, one entry per CDR3 protein. In the table there are around 700,000 distinct CDR3 sequences, approximately 59% of which are singletons. The study's findings and limits: Five TRBV segments, including TRBV5-6, TRBV5-1 and TRBV20-1, were more frequent in patients than controls. Multiple sclerosis patients showed significantly lower normalized Chao1 diversity than controls did.

With respect to this clonotype: Its target is not known.

The chain recombines TRBV11-2 with TRBJ2-2; 7 bases are a match to TRBD1. The sample consisted of blood. This receptor was taken from a girl aged 2 to 10 with multiple sclerosis. CDR3 in amino acids: CASSLNTGDTGELFF. The CDR3 nucleotides are TGTGCCAGCAGCCTGAATACAGGGGACACCGGGGAGCTGTTTTTT. The variable domain in full, with the rest retrieved from reference TRBV11-2 and TRBJ2-2, is EAGVAQSPRYKIIEKRQSVAFWCNPISGHATLYWYQQILGQGPKLLIQFQNNGVVDDSQLPKDRFSAERLKGVDSTLKIQPAKLEDSAVYLCASSLNTGDTGELFFGEGSRLTVL.